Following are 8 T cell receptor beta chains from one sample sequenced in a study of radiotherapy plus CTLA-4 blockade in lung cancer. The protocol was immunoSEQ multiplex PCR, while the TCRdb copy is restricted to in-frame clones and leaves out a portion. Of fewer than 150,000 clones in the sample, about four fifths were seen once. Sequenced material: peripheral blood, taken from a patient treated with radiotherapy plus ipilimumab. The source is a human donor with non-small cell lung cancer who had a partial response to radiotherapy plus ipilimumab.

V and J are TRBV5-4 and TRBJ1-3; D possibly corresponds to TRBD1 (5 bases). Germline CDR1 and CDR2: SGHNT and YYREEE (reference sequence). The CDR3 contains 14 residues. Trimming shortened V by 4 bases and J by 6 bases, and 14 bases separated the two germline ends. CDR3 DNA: TGTGCCAGCAGCCGGGGACTAGAGGCAAACACCATATATTTT. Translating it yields CASSRGLEANTIYF. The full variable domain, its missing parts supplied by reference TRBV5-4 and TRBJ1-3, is ETGVTQSPTHLIKTRGQQVTLRCSSQSGHNTVSWYQQALGQGPQFIFQYYREEENGRGNFPPRFSGLQFPNYSSELNVNALELDDSALYLCASSRGLEANTIYFGEGSWLTVV.

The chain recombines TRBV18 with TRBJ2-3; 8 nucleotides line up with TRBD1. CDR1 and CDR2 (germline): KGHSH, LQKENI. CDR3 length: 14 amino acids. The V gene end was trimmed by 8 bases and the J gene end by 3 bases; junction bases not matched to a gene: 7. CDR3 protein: CASLRQGSTDTQYF. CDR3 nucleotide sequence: TGTGCCAGCCTTAGACAGGGGTCTACAGATACGCAGTATTTT.

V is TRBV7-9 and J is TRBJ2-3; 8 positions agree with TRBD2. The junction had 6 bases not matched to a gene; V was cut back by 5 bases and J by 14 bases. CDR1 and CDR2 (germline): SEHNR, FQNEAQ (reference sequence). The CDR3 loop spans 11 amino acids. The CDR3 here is CASSPGLVLYF. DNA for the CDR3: TGTGCCAGCAGCCCGGGACTAGTGTTGTATTTT.

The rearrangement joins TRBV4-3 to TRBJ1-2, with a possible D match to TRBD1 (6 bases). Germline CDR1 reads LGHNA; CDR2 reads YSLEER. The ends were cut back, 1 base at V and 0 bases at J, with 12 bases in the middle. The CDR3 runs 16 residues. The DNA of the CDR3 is TGCGCCAGCAGCCAAGTGAACAGGGATTCTAACTATGGCTACACCTTC. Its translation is CASSQVNRDSNYGYTF.

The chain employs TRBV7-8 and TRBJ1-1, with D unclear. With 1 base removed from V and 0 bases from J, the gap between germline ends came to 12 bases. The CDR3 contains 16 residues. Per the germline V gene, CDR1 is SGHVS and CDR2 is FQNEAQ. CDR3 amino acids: CASSLVPAGLNTEAFF. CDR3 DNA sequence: TGTGCCAGCAGCTTAGTACCGGCGGGTCTGAACACTGAAGCTTTCTTT.

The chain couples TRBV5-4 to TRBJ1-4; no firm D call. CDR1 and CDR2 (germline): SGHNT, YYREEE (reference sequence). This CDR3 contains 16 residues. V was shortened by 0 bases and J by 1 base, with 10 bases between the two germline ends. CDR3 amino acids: CASSLGSPGTNEKLFF. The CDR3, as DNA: TGTGCCAGCAGCTTGGGCAGCCCGGGAACTAATGAAAAACTGTTTTTT.

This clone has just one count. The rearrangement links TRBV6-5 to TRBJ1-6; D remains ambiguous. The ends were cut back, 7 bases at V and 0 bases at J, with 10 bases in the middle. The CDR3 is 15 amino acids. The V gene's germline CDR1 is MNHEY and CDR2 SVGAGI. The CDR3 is CASTDKSSYNSPLHF. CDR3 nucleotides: TGTGCCAGCACCGACAAGAGCTCCTATAATTCACCCCTCCACTTT.

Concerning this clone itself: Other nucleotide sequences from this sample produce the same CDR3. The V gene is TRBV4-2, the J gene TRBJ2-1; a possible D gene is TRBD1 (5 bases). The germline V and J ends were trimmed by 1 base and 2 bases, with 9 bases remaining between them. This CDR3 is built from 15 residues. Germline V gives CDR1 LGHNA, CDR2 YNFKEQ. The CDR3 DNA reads TGTGCCAGCAGCCAAGGGGGCAAGGCCTACAATGAGCAGTTCTTC. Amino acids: CASSQGGKAYNEQFF.